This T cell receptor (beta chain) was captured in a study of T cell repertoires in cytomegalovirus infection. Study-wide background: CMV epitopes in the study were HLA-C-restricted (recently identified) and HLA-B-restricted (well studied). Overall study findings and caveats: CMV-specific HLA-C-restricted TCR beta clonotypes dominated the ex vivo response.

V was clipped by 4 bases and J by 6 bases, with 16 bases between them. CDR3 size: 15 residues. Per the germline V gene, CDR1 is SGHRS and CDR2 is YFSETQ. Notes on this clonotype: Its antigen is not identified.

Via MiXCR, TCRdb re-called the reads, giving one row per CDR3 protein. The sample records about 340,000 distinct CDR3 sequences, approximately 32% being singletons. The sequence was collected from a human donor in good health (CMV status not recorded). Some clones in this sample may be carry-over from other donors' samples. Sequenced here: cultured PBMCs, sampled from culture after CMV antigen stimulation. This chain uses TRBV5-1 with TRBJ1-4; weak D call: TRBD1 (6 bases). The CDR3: CASSPGQRQDEKLFF. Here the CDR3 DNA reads TGCGCCAGCAGCCCCGGACAGCGACAAGATGAAAAACTGTTTTTT.